Sequencing of this T cell receptor (beta chain) was carried out in a study of blood T cells in healthy people across ages. Broader study findings: Getting older went along with TCR beta diversity per million T cells dropping roughly linearly. Donor CMV status was unknown, possibly confounding expanded clonotype changes. There was a strong correlation between TCR beta diversity and naive T cell percentage.

Combining a sample-barcoded 5' primer with a J-beta primer mix, a second PCR ran for roughly 6 to 11 cycles. Carrying 12 random nucleotides, a template-switch adaptor labeled each individual cDNA molecule. TCRdb re-analysed the 5' RACE reads in MiXCR, keeping a single row per CDR3 protein. This table holds roughly 2 million distinct CDR3 sequences, about 50% found once. In regard to this clonotype: The target antigen is unknown.

CDR1 and CDR2 from the germline V gene are SGHRS and YFSETQ. The CDR3 spans 17 residues. V was cut by 4 bases and J by 1 base, with 17 bases left in between. This TCR was recovered from a woman between 35 and 50 years old in good health. The chain joins TRBV5-1 to TRBJ1-4, with unresolved D. The sequencing input was blood. This CDR3 reads CASSVGGPRVTNEKLFF. CDR3 sequence (DNA): TGCGCCAGCAGCGTGGGAGGGCCCCGGGTAACTAATGAAAAACTGTTTTTT.